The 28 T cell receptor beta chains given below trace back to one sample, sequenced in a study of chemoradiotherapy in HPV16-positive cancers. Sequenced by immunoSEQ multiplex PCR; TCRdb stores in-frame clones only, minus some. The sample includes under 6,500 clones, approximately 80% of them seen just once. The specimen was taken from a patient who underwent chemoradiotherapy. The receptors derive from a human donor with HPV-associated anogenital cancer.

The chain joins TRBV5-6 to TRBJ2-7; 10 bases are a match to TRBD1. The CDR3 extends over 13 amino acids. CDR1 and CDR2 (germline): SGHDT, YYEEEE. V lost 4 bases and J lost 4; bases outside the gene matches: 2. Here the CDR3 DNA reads TGTGCCAGCAGCCGACAGGGGGCGTACGAGCAGTACGTC. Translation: CASSRQGAYEQYV.

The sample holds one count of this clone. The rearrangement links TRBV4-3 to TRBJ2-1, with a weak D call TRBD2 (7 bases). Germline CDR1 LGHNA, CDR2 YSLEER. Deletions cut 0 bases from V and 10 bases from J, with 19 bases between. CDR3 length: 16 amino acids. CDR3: CASSQDFVGGREEQFF. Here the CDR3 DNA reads TGCGCCAGCAGCCAAGATTTCGTAGGGGGGAGGGAGGAGCAGTTCTTC.

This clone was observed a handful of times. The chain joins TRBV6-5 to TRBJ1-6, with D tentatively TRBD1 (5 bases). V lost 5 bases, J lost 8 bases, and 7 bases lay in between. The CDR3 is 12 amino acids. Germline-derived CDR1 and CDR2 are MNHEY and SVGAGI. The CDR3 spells CASSKGDSPLHF. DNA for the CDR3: TGTGCCAGCAGTAAAGGGGATTCACCCCTCCACTTT.

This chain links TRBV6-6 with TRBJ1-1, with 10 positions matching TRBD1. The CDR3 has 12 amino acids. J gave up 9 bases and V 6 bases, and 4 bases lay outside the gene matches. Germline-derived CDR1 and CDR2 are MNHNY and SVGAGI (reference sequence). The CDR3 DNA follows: TGTGCCAGCAGACGAGACAGGGGGCAAGCTTTCTTT. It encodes CASRRDRGQAFF.

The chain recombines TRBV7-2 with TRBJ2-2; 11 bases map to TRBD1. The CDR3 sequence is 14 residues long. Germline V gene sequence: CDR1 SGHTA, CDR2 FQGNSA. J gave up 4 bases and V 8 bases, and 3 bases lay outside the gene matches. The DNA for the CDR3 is TGTGCCAGCGGACAGGGGGCGGGCACCGGGGAGCTGTTTTTT. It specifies CASGQGAGTGELFF.

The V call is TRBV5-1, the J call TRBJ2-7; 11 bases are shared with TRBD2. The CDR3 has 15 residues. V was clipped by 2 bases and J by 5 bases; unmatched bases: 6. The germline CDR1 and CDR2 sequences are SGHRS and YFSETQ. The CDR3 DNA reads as TGCGCCAGCAGCTTACTAGCGGGAGCTCCCAACGAGCAGTACTTC. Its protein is CASSLLAGAPNEQYF.

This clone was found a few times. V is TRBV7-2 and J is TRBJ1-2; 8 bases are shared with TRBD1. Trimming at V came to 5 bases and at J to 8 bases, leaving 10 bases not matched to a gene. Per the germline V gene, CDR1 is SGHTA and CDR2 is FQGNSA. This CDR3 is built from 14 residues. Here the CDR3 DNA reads TGTGCCAGCAGCCAGCCCACGGACAGGGCCGGCTACACCTTC. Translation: CASSQPTDRAGYTF. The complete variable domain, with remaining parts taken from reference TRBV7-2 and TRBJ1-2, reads GAGVSQSPSNKVTEKGKDVELRCDPISGHTALYWYRQSLGQGLEFLIYFQGNSAPDKSGLPSDRFSAERTGGSVSTLTIQRTQQEDSAVYLCASSQPTDRAGYTFGSGTRLTVV.

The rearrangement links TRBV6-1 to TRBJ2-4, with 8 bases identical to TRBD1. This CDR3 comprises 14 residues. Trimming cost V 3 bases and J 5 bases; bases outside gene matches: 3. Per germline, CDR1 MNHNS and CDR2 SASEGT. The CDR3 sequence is CASSDRGRQNIQYF. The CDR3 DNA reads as TGTGCCAGCAGTGACAGGGGGCGGCAAAACATTCAGTACTTC.

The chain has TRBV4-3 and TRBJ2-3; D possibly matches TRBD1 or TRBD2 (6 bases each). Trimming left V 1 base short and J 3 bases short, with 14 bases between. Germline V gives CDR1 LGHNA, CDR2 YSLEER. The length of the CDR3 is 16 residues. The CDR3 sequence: CASSQVEPGATDTQYF. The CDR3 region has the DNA TGCGCCAGCAGCCAAGTCGAGCCGGGGGCTACAGATACGCAGTATTTT.

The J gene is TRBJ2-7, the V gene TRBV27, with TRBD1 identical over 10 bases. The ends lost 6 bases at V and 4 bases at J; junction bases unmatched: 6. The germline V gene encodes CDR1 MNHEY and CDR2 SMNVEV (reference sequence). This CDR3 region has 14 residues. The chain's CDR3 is CASRRTGGRYEQYV. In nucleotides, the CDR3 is TGTGCCAGCAGGAGGACAGGGGGACGTTACGAGCAGTACGTC.

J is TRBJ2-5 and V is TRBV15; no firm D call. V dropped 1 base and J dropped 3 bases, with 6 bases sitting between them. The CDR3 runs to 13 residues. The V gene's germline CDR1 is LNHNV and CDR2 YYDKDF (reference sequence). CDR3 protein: CATSRGREETQYF. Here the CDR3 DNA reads TGTGCCACCAGCAGAGGACGCGAAGAGACCCAGTACTTC.

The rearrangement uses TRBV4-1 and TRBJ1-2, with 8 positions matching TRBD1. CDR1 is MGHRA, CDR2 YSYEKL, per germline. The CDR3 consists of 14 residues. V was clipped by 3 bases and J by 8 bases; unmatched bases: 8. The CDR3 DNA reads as TGCGCCAGCAGCCAGGGTTCAGGGGGCGGGGGCTACACCTTC. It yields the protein CASSQGSGGGGYTF.

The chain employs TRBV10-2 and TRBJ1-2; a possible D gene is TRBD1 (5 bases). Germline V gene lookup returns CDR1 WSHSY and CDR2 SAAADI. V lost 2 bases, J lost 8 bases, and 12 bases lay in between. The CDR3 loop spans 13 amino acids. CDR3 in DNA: TGCGCCAGCAGTGAGATGGCGGGGCTGGGCTACACCTTC. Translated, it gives CASSEMAGLGYTF.

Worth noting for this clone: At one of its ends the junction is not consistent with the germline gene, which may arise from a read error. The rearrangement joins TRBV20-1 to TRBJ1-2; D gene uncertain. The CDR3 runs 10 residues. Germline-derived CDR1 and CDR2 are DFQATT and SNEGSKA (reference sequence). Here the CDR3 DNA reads TGCAGTGCTAGAGGCATGGGAACACTCTTC. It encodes CSARGMGTLF.

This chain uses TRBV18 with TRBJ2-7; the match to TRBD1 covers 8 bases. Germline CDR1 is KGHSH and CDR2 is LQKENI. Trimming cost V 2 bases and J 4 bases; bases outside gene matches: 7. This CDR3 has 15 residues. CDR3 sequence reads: CASSPIQGEAYEQYF. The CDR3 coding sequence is TGTGCCAGCTCACCAATACAGGGGGAGGCTTACGAGCAGTACTTC.

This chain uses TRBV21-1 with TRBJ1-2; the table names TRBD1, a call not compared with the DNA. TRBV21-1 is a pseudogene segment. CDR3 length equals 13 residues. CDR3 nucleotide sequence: TGTGCCAGCAGCGCACAGGGGGCGGAAGGCTACACCTTC. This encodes CASSAQGAEGYTF.

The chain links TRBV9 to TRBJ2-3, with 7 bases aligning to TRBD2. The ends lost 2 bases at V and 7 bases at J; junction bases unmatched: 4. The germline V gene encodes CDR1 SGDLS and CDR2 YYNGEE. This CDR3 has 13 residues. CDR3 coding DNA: TGTGCCAGCAGCGTCCGGGACTACTATACGCAGTATTTT. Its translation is CASSVRDYYTQYF.

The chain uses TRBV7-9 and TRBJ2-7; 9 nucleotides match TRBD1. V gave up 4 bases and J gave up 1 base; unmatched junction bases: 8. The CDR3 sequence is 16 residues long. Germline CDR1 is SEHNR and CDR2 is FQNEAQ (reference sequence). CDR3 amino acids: CASSSYPGTGSYEQYF. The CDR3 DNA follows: TGTGCCAGCAGCTCCTACCCCGGGACAGGGTCCTACGAGCAGTACTTC.

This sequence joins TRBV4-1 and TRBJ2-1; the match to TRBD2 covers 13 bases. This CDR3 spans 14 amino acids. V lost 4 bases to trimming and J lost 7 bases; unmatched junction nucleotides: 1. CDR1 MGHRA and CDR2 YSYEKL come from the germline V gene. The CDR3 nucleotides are TGCGCCAGCAGCCTGGGACTAGCGGGGAATGAGCAGTTCTTC. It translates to CASSLGLAGNEQFF.

The CDR3 DNA follows: TGCGCCAGCAGCTTGGACAGAAACTCTGGAAACACCATATATTTT. Translating it yields CASSLDRNSGNTIYF. The chain combines TRBV5-1 with TRBJ1-3; D gene unclear. Trimming pared 0 bases from V and 0 bases from J, leaving 7 bases between. The CDR3 covers 15 residues. In germline, CDR1 is SGHRS, CDR2 YFSETQ.

CDR3: CASSPRINSGGQDTQYF. The DNA for the CDR3 is TGTGCCAGCAGCCCCCGTATAAATAGCGGGGGGCAAGATACGCAGTATTTT. This chain connects TRBV9 to TRBJ2-3, with TRBD2 matching 10 bases. The length of the CDR3 is 17 residues. Germline V gene lookup returns CDR1 SGDLS and CDR2 YYNGEE. The junction had 13 bases not matched to a gene; V was cut back by 4 bases and J by 5 bases.

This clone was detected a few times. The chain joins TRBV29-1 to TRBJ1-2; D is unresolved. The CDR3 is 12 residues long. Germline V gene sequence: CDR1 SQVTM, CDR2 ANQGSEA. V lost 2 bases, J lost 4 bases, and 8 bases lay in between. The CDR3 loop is CSVETLFYGYTF. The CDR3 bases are TGCAGCGTTGAAACTCTCTTCTATGGCTACACCTTC.

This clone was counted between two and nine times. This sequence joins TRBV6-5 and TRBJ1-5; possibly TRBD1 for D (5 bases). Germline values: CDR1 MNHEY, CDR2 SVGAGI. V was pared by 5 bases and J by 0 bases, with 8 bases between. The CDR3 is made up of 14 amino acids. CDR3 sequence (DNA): TGTGCCAGCAGTATTCAGGGTAGCAATCAGCCCCAGCATTTT. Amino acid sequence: CASSIQGSNQPQHF.

In DNA, the CDR3 is TGTGCCAGCAGCTTAGCGCTGGGGTCTGGGGCCAACGTCCTGACTTTC. Translated, it gives CASSLALGSGANVLTF. The rearrangement uses TRBV7-9 and TRBJ2-6; no clear D gene. Germline assignment: CDR1 SEHNR and CDR2 FQNEAQ (reference sequence). The CDR3 covers 16 residues. V was clipped by 0 bases and J by 1 base, with 7 bases between them.

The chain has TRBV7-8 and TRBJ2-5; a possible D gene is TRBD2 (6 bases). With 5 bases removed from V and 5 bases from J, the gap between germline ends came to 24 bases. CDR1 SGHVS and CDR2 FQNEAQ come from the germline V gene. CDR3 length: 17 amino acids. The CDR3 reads CASSVLSFGSIRETQYF. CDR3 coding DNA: TGTGCCAGCAGCGTATTGTCTTTCGGGAGTATTCGGGAGACCCAGTACTTC.

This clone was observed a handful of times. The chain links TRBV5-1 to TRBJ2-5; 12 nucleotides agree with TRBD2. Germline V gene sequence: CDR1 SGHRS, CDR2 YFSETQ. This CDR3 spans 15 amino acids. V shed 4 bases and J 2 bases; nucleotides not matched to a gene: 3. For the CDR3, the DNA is TGCGCCAGCAGCCAGGGGACTAGCGGGCAAGAGACCCAGTACTTC. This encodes CASSQGTSGQETQYF.

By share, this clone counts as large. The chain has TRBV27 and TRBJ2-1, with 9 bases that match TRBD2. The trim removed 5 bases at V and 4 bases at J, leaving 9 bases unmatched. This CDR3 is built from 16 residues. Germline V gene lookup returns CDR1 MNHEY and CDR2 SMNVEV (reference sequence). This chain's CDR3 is CASSLVAGAIYNEQFF. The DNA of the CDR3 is TGTGCCAGCAGTCTGGTAGCGGGAGCGATTTACAATGAGCAGTTCTTC.

The CDR3 reads CASSLAAGGLGAPYV. The CDR3 DNA follows: TGTGCCAGCAGCTTGGCGGCGGGGGGCCTCGGTGCGCCGTACGTC. The chain uses TRBV5-5 and TRBJ2-7; TRBD2 aligns across 8 bases. The V and J ends lost 0 bases and 12 bases, in that order; junction bases with no gene match: 14. CDR3 length: 15 amino acids. Germline V gene data show CDR1 as SGHKS and CDR2 as YYEKEE (reference sequence).